A selection of T cell receptor beta chains follows, all from one sample in a study of identical twins. Each CDR3 protein gets one entry after TCRdb re-called the 5' RACE reads with MiXCR. Of under 900,000 distinct CDR3 sequences listed, around 12% are singletons. These same records also appear under a second study, on yellow fever vaccine responses in identical twins.

The sample was PBMCs. The receptors stem from a woman aged 18-35 years in good health. The CDR3 runs from the conserved cysteine through the conserved F or W. Fields, in order: CDR3 DNA, CDR3 protein, D gene, clone size, J gene, CDR3 length, V gene. D genes are given only for firm matches. Expanded clones get a size class; other rows say once, few or many, or leave the size out.

CDR3 DNA: TGTGCCAGCAGTATACAGGGAAATGGCTACACCTTC; CDR3 protein: CASSIQGNGYTF; D gene: .; clone size: few; J gene: TRBJ1-2; CDR3 length: 12; V gene: TRBV12-3/TRBV12-4
CDR3 DNA: TGTGCCAGCCGGACAGGGGAAAGGAATCAGCCCCAGCATTTT; CDR3 protein: CASRTGERNQPQHF; D gene: TRBD1; clone size: .; J gene: TRBJ1-5; CDR3 length: 14; V gene: TRBV10-3
CDR3 DNA: TGTGCCAGCAGTGCCCGACTAGCTTACGAGCAGTACTTC; CDR3 protein: CASSARLAYEQYF; D gene: TRBD2; clone size: many; J gene: TRBJ2-7; CDR3 length: 13; V gene: TRBV2
CDR3 DNA: TGTGCCATCAGTGAGTCGAACGGACTAGCGAAGAACTACAATGAGCAGTTCTTC; CDR3 protein: CAISESNGLAKNYNEQFF; D gene: TRBD2; clone size: .; J gene: TRBJ2-1; CDR3 length: 18; V gene: TRBV10-3
CDR3 DNA: TGTGCCAGCAACTTCGCGGGGGGCGCGGCGAACACCGGGGAGCTGTTTTTT; CDR3 protein: CASNFAGGAANTGELFF; D gene: TRBD2; clone size: few; J gene: TRBJ2-2; CDR3 length: 17; V gene: TRBV5-6
CDR3 DNA: TGCAGTGCCTTACAACCGACAGGGGGGTACGAGCAGTACTTC; CDR3 protein: CSALQPTGGYEQYF; D gene: TRBD1; clone size: .; J gene: TRBJ2-7; CDR3 length: 14; V gene: TRBV20-1
CDR3 DNA: TGTGCCAGCAGCCAGACTCGTAGCAATCAGCCCCAGCATTTT; CDR3 protein: CASSQTRSNQPQHF; D gene: .; clone size: .; J gene: TRBJ1-5; CDR3 length: 14; V gene: TRBV12-3/TRBV12-4
CDR3 DNA: TGTGCCAGCAGTCTGAACGGTGACGGGGAGACCCAGTACTTC; CDR3 protein: CASSLNGDGETQYF; D gene: .; clone size: few; J gene: TRBJ2-5; CDR3 length: 14; V gene: TRBV12-3/TRBV12-4
CDR3 DNA: TGCGCCAGCAGACCTGGACCCGGGGAGACCCAGTACTTC; CDR3 protein: CASRPGPGETQYF; D gene: .; clone size: few; J gene: TRBJ2-5; CDR3 length: 13; V gene: TRBV10-1
CDR3 DNA: TGTGCCAGCAGCCAGCTCCAAAACATTCAGTACTTC; CDR3 protein: CASSQLQNIQYF; D gene: .; clone size: .; J gene: TRBJ2-4; CDR3 length: 12; V gene: TRBV13
CDR3 DNA: TGTGCCAGCAGTTCCACTTACAGGGAGACGAACACCGGGGAGCTGTTTTTT; CDR3 protein: CASSSTYRETNTGELFF; D gene: .; clone size: once; J gene: TRBJ2-2; CDR3 length: 17; V gene: TRBV12-3/TRBV12-4
CDR3 DNA: TGTGCCTCCCAGAGCCCTTGGAACACCGGGGAGCTGTTTTTT; CDR3 protein: CASQSPWNTGELFF; D gene: .; clone size: many; J gene: TRBJ2-2; CDR3 length: 14; V gene: TRBV27
CDR3 DNA: TGCGCCAGCAGCTTGACCCGCAATGAGCAGTTCTTC; CDR3 protein: CASSLTRNEQFF; D gene: .; clone size: many; J gene: TRBJ2-1; CDR3 length: 12; V gene: TRBV12-3/TRBV12-4
CDR3 DNA: TGCGCCAGCAGTGAAAATTCCGGGGGGGGTGGAAAGTTCTTC; CDR3 protein: CASSENSGGGGKFF; D gene: TRBD2; clone size: .; J gene: TRBJ2-1; CDR3 length: 14; V gene: TRBV10-1
CDR3 DNA: TGTGCCAGCAGCATTGACAGGAACGAGCAGTACTTC; CDR3 protein: CASSIDRNEQYF; D gene: .; clone size: .; J gene: TRBJ2-7; CDR3 length: 12; V gene: TRBV5-4
CDR3 DNA: TGTGCCATCAGTGAGTCGCCAGGGTTTAGGGCAAACACAGATACGCAGTATTTT; CDR3 protein: CAISESPGFRANTDTQYF; D gene: .; clone size: .; J gene: TRBJ2-3; CDR3 length: 18; V gene: TRBV10-3
CDR3 DNA: TGTGCCAGCAGGCAAGGGATCTCTGGGGCCAACGTCCTGACTTTC; CDR3 protein: CASRQGISGANVLTF; D gene: .; clone size: few; J gene: TRBJ2-6; CDR3 length: 15; V gene: TRBV5-8
CDR3 DNA: TGCAGTGCTAGGCGGAACTACGAGCAGTACTTC; CDR3 protein: CSARRNYEQYF; D gene: .; clone size: once; J gene: TRBJ2-7; CDR3 length: 11; V gene: TRBV20-1
CDR3 DNA: TGTGCCAGCAGCCGAGCGGGACTAGCGTCTTCAGATACGCAGTATTTT; CDR3 protein: CASSRAGLASSDTQYF; D gene: TRBD2; clone size: .; J gene: TRBJ2-3; CDR3 length: 16; V gene: TRBV6-2/TRBV6-3
CDR3 DNA: TGTGCCAGCAGTTCTCCCACCCCGAGCTCCTACAATGAGCAGTTCTTC; CDR3 protein: CASSSPTPSSYNEQFF; D gene: .; clone size: few; J gene: TRBJ2-1; CDR3 length: 16; V gene: TRBV6-2/TRBV6-3
CDR3 DNA: TGTGCCAGTAGTATCGTGTTCGGCGGGAGATCCCACGAGCAGTACTTC; CDR3 protein: CASSIVFGGRSHEQYF; D gene: TRBD2; clone size: .; J gene: TRBJ2-7; CDR3 length: 16; V gene: TRBV19
CDR3 DNA: TGTGCCAGCAACTTAGATACAGGGGGCGAGGTGTTGGTAGCGGGGGAAGAAGAGACCCAGTACTTC; CDR3 protein: CASNLDTGGEVLVAGEEETQYF; D gene: .; clone size: few; J gene: TRBJ2-5; CDR3 length: 22; V gene: TRBV13
CDR3 DNA: TGTGCCAGCAGTTACTCTGTAGGAGGGGGACCTTCAACTAATGAAAAACTGTTTTTT; CDR3 protein: CASSYSVGGGPSTNEKLFF; D gene: .; clone size: .; J gene: TRBJ1-4; CDR3 length: 19; V gene: TRBV6-5
CDR3 DNA: TGCAGCCCGAGGGGGGGACTAAATTCACCCCTCCACTTT; CDR3 protein: CSPRGGLNSPLHF; D gene: .; clone size: few; J gene: TRBJ1-6; CDR3 length: 13; V gene: TRBV20-1
CDR3 DNA: TGTGCCATCACTCCGGAAGATCGGGGGGCCAACGTCCTGACTTTC; CDR3 protein: CAITPEDRGANVLTF; D gene: .; clone size: .; J gene: TRBJ2-6; CDR3 length: 15; V gene: TRBV10-3
CDR3 DNA: TGTGCCAGCAGCTTGGGACAGGGGGAAATGAATGAGCAGTTCTTC; CDR3 protein: CASSLGQGEMNEQFF; D gene: TRBD1; clone size: many; J gene: TRBJ2-1; CDR3 length: 15; V gene: TRBV5-5
CDR3 DNA: TGTGCCAGCAGCGTAGTGGTACCCCCCGGGGAGCTGTTTTTT; CDR3 protein: CASSVVVPPGELFF; D gene: .; clone size: few; J gene: TRBJ2-2; CDR3 length: 14; V gene: TRBV9
CDR3 DNA: TGTGCCAGCAGCGTAGGGTTTGGTACTAGCGGAAACACCGGGGAGCTGTTTTTT; CDR3 protein: CASSVGFGTSGNTGELFF; D gene: TRBD2; clone size: many; J gene: TRBJ2-2; CDR3 length: 18; V gene: TRBV9
CDR3 DNA: TGTGCCATCCTGGACGACTACAATGAGCAGTTCTTC; CDR3 protein: CAILDDYNEQFF; D gene: .; clone size: few; J gene: TRBJ2-1; CDR3 length: 12; V gene: TRBV6-6
CDR3 DNA: TGCGCCAGCAGCCAATCCCGCGGTCCGACTGAAGCTTTCTTT; CDR3 protein: CASSQSRGPTEAFF; D gene: .; clone size: few; J gene: TRBJ1-1; CDR3 length: 14; V gene: TRBV4-1
CDR3 DNA: TGTGCCAGCAGCCAAGGACCACCGGCCCAAACAGATACGCAGTATTTT; CDR3 protein: CASSQGPPAQTDTQYF; D gene: .; clone size: many; J gene: TRBJ2-3; CDR3 length: 16; V gene: TRBV4-2
CDR3 DNA: TGTGCCAGCGGAGGATACTCGAACACCGGGGAGCTGTTTTTT; CDR3 protein: CASGGYSNTGELFF; D gene: .; clone size: few; J gene: TRBJ2-2; CDR3 length: 14; V gene: TRBV2
CDR3 DNA: TGTGCCAGCAGTTACTCCGGGACTAGCAGATTCCAAGAGACCCAGTACTTC; CDR3 protein: CASSYSGTSRFQETQYF; D gene: TRBD2; clone size: many; J gene: TRBJ2-5; CDR3 length: 17; V gene: TRBV6-5
CDR3 DNA: TGTGCCAGCAGCTCCCGACTAGCCGCGAACACCGGGGAGCTGTTTTTT; CDR3 protein: CASSSRLAANTGELFF; D gene: TRBD2; clone size: many; J gene: TRBJ2-2; CDR3 length: 16; V gene: TRBV7-8
CDR3 DNA: TGCGCCAGCAGCCGCGAGGGGTCTAATGAAAAACTGTTTTTT; CDR3 protein: CASSREGSNEKLFF; D gene: .; clone size: few; J gene: TRBJ1-4; CDR3 length: 14; V gene: TRBV5-1
CDR3 DNA: TGCGCCAGCAGCGACGGACAGGGGCCTAACTATGGCTACACCTTC; CDR3 protein: CASSDGQGPNYGYTF; D gene: TRBD1; clone size: few; J gene: TRBJ1-2; CDR3 length: 15; V gene: TRBV4-1
CDR3 DNA: TGTGCCAGCAGCTTAGGTCTCCTAGCGGGGGGGCGCTACAATGAGCAGTTCTTC; CDR3 protein: CASSLGLLAGGRYNEQFF; D gene: TRBD2; clone size: few; J gene: TRBJ2-1; CDR3 length: 18; V gene: TRBV7-6
CDR3 DNA: TGTGCCAGCAGTGACATCGGCTGGGATACGCAGTATTTT; CDR3 protein: CASSDIGWDTQYF; D gene: .; clone size: few; J gene: TRBJ2-3; CDR3 length: 13; V gene: TRBV2
CDR3 DNA: TGTGCCAGCAGGTCAACTAGGGACAATGAGCAGTTCTTC; CDR3 protein: CASRSTRDNEQFF; D gene: .; clone size: .; J gene: TRBJ2-1; CDR3 length: 13; V gene: TRBV2
CDR3 DNA: TGTGCCAGCAGGTCGGGACAGGGGGGCAATCAGCCCCAGCATTTT; CDR3 protein: CASRSGQGGNQPQHF; D gene: TRBD1; clone size: few; J gene: TRBJ1-5; CDR3 length: 15; V gene: TRBV12-3/TRBV12-4
CDR3 DNA: TGTGCCAGCCGAAAACGGACGGGACTAACCTCCAATGAGCAGTTCTTC; CDR3 protein: CASRKRTGLTSNEQFF; D gene: TRBD2; clone size: many; J gene: TRBJ2-1; CDR3 length: 16; V gene: TRBV6-1
CDR3 DNA: TGTGCCAGCAGTTTAGCAGGGTTTGGTCAGCCCCAGCATTTT; CDR3 protein: CASSLAGFGQPQHF; D gene: .; clone size: few; J gene: TRBJ1-5; CDR3 length: 14; V gene: TRBV28